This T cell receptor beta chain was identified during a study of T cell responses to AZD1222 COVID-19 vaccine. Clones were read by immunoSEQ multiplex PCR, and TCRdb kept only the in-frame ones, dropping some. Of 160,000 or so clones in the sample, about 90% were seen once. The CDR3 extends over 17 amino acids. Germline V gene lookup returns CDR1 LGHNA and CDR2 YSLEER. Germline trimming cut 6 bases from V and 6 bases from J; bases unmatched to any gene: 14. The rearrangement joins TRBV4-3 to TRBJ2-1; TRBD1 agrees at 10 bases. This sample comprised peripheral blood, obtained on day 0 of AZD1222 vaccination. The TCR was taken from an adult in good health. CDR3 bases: TGCGCCAGCAGTCTTACCCCGCCGGGACAGGGGTGCAATGAGCAGTTCTTC. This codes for CASSLTPPGQGCNEQFF.